Shown below are 12 T cell receptor beta chains from a single sample sequenced in a study of CXCR3-negative and CXCR3-positive naive CD8 T cells. The antigens for these receptors are not known. TRB cDNA was prepared as libraries by UMI-labeled 5' RACE. Using the 5' RACE reads, TCRdb records one entry per CDR3 protein without DNA. The listing contains some 100,000 distinct CDR3 sequences. Study results and limitations: CXCR3-expressing naive cells carried TRB CDR3s more hydrophobic than those of CXCR3-negative naive cells.

Sequenced material: naive CXCR3+ CD8+ T cells from blood. The sample's subset: CD45RO-CCR7+CD27+CD95- naive CD8+ T cells expressing CXCR3 (TNR3+). Source of these receptors: a human donor in good health. Some clones in this sample may be carry-over from other donors' samples.

This chain joins TRBV9 and TRBJ2-1. The CDR3 loop spans 12 amino acids. Germline assignment: CDR1 SGDLS and CDR2 YYNGEE. CDR3: CASSPHDNEQFF.

The chain combines TRBV7-6 with TRBJ2-7. CDR1 is SGHVS and CDR2 is FNYEAQ in the germline V gene. The CDR3 is 15 amino acids. CDR3 in amino acids: CASSSLKVGQREQYF.

The chain recombines TRBV27 with TRBJ2-2. The CDR3 contains 13 residues. Germline CDR1 is MNHEY and CDR2 is SMNVEV (reference sequence). The CDR3 sequence: CASSFPGQGRVFF.

The rearrangement links TRBV3-1 to TRBJ2-3. CDR3 size: 17 residues. The germline V gene encodes CDR1 LGHDT and CDR2 YNNKEL (reference sequence). The CDR3 loop reads CASSQEYSWTSTDTQYF.

The chain joins TRBV7-6 to TRBJ2-7; there is no DNA to check the TCRdb D call of TRBD2. Germline CDR1 is SGHVS and CDR2 is FNYEAQ. The CDR3 totals 18 residues. The CDR3 is CASSGGAAGVSPSYEQYF.

The rearrangement joins TRBV4-2 to TRBJ2-7. Germline lookup yields CDR1 LGHNA and CDR2 YNFKEQ. The CDR3 contains 14 residues. The CDR3 protein is CASSPSAATYEQYF.

This chain's CDR3 is CASSRGGSSYEQYF. V usage is TRBV28 and J usage is TRBJ2-7; TCRdb calls TRBD1, which cannot be checked without DNA. This CDR3 contains 14 residues. Germline values: CDR1 MDHEN, CDR2 SYDVKM. Variable domain in full (rest from reference TRBV28 and TRBJ2-7): DVKVTQSSRYLVKRTGEKVFLECVQDMDHENMFWYRQDPGLGLRLIYFSYDVKMKEKGDIPEGYSVSREKKERFSLILESASTNQTSMYLCASSRGGSSYEQYFGPGTRLTVT.

The gene calls are TRBV27 and TRBJ2-1; with no DNA, the TCRdb D assignment of TRBD1 cannot be verified. CDR1 and CDR2 (germline): MNHEY, SMNVEV (reference sequence). The CDR3 length is 15 residues. The CDR3 is CASSFGDRDFDEQFF.

The J gene is TRBJ2-7, the V gene TRBV6-2 or TRBV6-3; with no DNA, the TCRdb D assignment of TRBD1 cannot be verified. The V gene's germline CDR1 is MNHEY and CDR2 SVGEGT. The CDR3 spans 15 residues. The CDR3 protein is CASSYLSQGPDEQYF.

V is TRBV4-1 and J is TRBJ1-2; the TCRdb call, TRBD1, lacks DNA for checking. Looked up from germline, CDR1 is MGHRA and CDR2 is YSYEKL. The CDR3 sequence is 15 residues long. The chain's CDR3 is CASSQGQGENYGYTF.

The genes are TRBV10-1 and TRBJ2-7; TCRdb's D call, TRBD2, is unchecked because there is no DNA. This CDR3 region has 13 residues. The germline V gene has CDR1 WNHNN and CDR2 SYGVQD (reference sequence). This CDR3 reads CDSSQLANYEQYF.

V gene TRBV7-9 combines with J gene TRBJ2-3; TCRdb lists TRBD2, though no DNA is available to test this call. Germline CDR1 and CDR2: SEHNR and FQNEAQ (reference sequence). The CDR3 covers 17 residues. The CDR3 reads CASSLVTSGRAGDTQYF.